The 28 T cell receptor beta chains below were found in one sample sequenced in a study of siplizumab effects on memory and regulatory T cells. TCRdb's table, derived via immunoSEQ multiplex PCR, lists solely in-frame clones and lacks some. The sample has tens of thousands of clones; about 96% are singletons. The sample was naive CD8+ T cells sorted from blood. These receptors originate from a human donor in good health.

V is TRBV5-1 and J is TRBJ2-5; 11 bases fit TRBD2. The junction had 3 bases not matched to a gene; V was cut back by 0 bases and J by 5 bases. This CDR3 has 15 residues. CDR1 is SGHRS and CDR2 is YFSETQ in the germline V gene. The CDR3 coding sequence is TGCGCCAGCAGCTTGGGACTAGCGGGGATGGAGACCCAGTACTTC. Its translation: CASSLGLAGMETQYF.

In DNA form, the CDR3 reads TGCGCCAGCAGCTTCGGGACAGGGGGTTACGAGCAGTACTTC. This codes for CASSFGTGGYEQYF. The chain links TRBV5-1 to TRBJ2-7; TRBD1 aligns across 11 bases. This CDR3 has 14 amino acids. In germline, CDR1 is SGHRS, CDR2 YFSETQ. Trimming removed 2 bases from V and 4 bases from J; junction bases left unmatched: 2.

The chain uses TRBV19 and TRBJ2-7; D is ambiguous. V was shortened by 5 bases and J by 6 bases, with 17 bases between the two germline ends. The CDR3 extends over 14 amino acids. Germline V gene lookup returns CDR1 LNHDA and CDR2 SQIVND (reference sequence). CDR3 sequence (DNA): TGTGCCAGTAGTTTTGGCTCCTCCGTGGCCGAGCAGTACTTC. This sequence encodes CASSFGSSVAEQYF.

The CDR3 reads CASSGQTEAFF. The CDR3 nucleotides are TGTGCCAGCAGTGGACAGACCGAAGCTTTCTTT. The rearrangement links TRBV2 to TRBJ1-1, with TRBD1 as a possible D gene (5 bases). Germline CDR1 SNHLY, CDR2 FYNNEI. This CDR3 has 11 amino acids. The V end lost 4 bases, the J end lost 8 bases, and 8 bases lay between the germline ends.

The J gene is TRBJ1-1, the V gene TRBV28, with D tentatively TRBD1 (5 bases). Deletions cut 6 bases from V and 1 base from J, with 15 bases between. This CDR3 is built from 15 residues. The V gene's germline CDR1 is MDHEN and CDR2 SYDVKM. CDR3 residues: CASSLVDQGNTEAFF. In nucleotides, the CDR3 is TGTGCCAGCAGCCTCGTGGATCAGGGGAACACTGAAGCTTTCTTT.

The J gene is TRBJ2-7, the V gene TRBV5-4; D tentatively fits TRBD1 or TRBD2 (5 bases each). V was cut by 2 bases and J by 2 bases, with 8 bases left in between. The V gene's germline CDR1 is SGHNT and CDR2 YYREEE (reference sequence). The CDR3 is 13 amino acids. In DNA, the CDR3 is TGTGCCAGCAGCTTCGGGACCGCCTACGAGCAGTACTTC. Amino acid sequence: CASSFGTAYEQYF.

The chain has TRBV4-3 and TRBJ1-1; D perhaps matches TRBD1 (6 bases). This CDR3 contains 15 residues. Deletions cut 6 bases from V and 6 bases from J, with 20 bases between. Germline assignment: CDR1 LGHNA and CDR2 YSLEER. CDR3 in amino acids: CASSQRGGIAPEAFF. The CDR3 DNA follows: TGCGCCAGCAGTCAACGAGGGGGGATCGCTCCTGAAGCTTTCTTT.

The V call is TRBV7-9, the J call TRBJ1-1; D unresolved. V was trimmed by 0 bases and J by 4 bases, leaving 9 bases between them. The CDR3 has 14 residues. The germline CDR1 and CDR2 sequences are SEHNR and FQNEAQ (reference sequence). CDR3 DNA sequence: TGTGCCAGCAGCTTAGCAGGGTTCCGCACTGAAGCTTTCTTT. Its protein is CASSLAGFRTEAFF.

This CDR3 reads CASSLSAGGDGTEAFF. DNA for the CDR3: TGTGCCAGCAGCTTATCGGCAGGGGGTGACGGCACTGAAGCTTTCTTT. The V call is TRBV7-7, the J call TRBJ1-1; 7 positions match TRBD1. Germline CDR1 SSHAT, CDR2 FNYEAQ (reference sequence). V shed 2 bases, J shed 4 bases, and the junction held 10 bases outside the gene matches. This CDR3 has 16 residues.

This chain links TRBV5-4 with TRBJ1-2; TRBD1 matches 7 bases. The CDR3 runs to 14 residues. Germline V gene sequence: CDR1 SGHNT, CDR2 YYREEE (reference sequence). Trimming at V came to 2 bases and at J to 0 bases, leaving 1 base not matched to a gene. The CDR3, as DNA: TGTGCCAGCAGCTTACAGGGGTCTAACTATGGCTACACCTTC. This encodes CASSLQGSNYGYTF.

In this sample, this clone turned up once. The CDR3 reads CASGFGTWGSGTDTQYF. For the CDR3, the DNA is TGTGCTAGTGGTTTTGGTACATGGGGTTCAGGCACAGATACGCAGTATTTT. The chain combines TRBV12-5 with TRBJ2-3, with D unresolved. Germline V gene sequence: CDR1 LGHNT, CDR2 FRNRAP. V lost 3 bases and J 1 base, leaving 17 bases between the germline ends. This CDR3 spans 17 amino acids.

V and J are TRBV7-6 and TRBJ2-2, with TRBD2 matching 11 bases. V shed 1 base and J 0 bases; nucleotides not matched to a gene: 10. CDR3 size: 20 residues. Germline V gene lookup returns CDR1 SGHVS and CDR2 FNYEAQ. The CDR3 region is CASSLVITSGGAANTGELFF. CDR3 bases: TGTGCCAGCAGCTTAGTAATCACTAGCGGGGGCGCTGCGAACACCGGGGAGCTGTTTTTT.

The rearrangement joins TRBV4-3 to TRBJ1-6; no clear D gene. V lost 0 bases and J lost 11, with 8 bases in between. There are 13 residues in the CDR3. CDR1 LGHNA and CDR2 YSLEER come from the germline V gene. As DNA, the CDR3 is TGCGCCAGCAGCCAAGAACGGTGGGCACCCCTCCACTTT. Its translation is CASSQERWAPLHF.

The chain employs TRBV7-9 and TRBJ2-5; the match to TRBD1 covers 7 bases. CDR1 and CDR2 (germline): SEHNR, FQNEAQ (reference sequence). The CDR3 has 15 residues. After removal of 1 base from V and 5 bases from J, the junction contained 7 bases not matched to a gene. In nucleotides, the CDR3 is TGTGCCAGCAGCTTAGTCGGGACAGTGAGGGAGACCCAGTACTTC. It is translated as CASSLVGTVRETQYF.

The gene calls are TRBV9 and TRBJ1-2; possible D gene TRBD1, 5 bases. V was shortened by 3 bases and J by 7 bases, with 13 bases between the two germline ends. The CDR3 consists of 13 residues. CDR1 and CDR2 from the germline V gene are SGDLS and YYNGEE. CDR3 residues: CASSARQGGGYTF. The DNA of the CDR3 is TGTGCCAGCAGCGCACGCCAGGGCGGTGGCTACACCTTC.

The rearrangement joins TRBV7-7 to TRBJ2-3; D unclear. Germline values: CDR1 SSHAT, CDR2 FNYEAQ (reference sequence). This CDR3 is 15 amino acids long. Trimming took 2 bases from V and 2 from J, leaving 11 bases between them. The CDR3 sequence: CASSLIGSDTDTQYF. The DNA of the CDR3 is TGTGCCAGCAGCTTAATCGGATCAGACACAGATACGCAGTATTTT.

V is TRBV27 and J is TRBJ2-7, with a tentative D call TRBD2 (6 bases). CDR3 size: 14 residues. V lost 6 bases and J 1 base, leaving 13 bases between the germline ends. Germline CDR1 is MNHEY and CDR2 is SMNVEV (reference sequence). CDR3 residues: CASSPGDGSYEQYF. DNA of the CDR3: TGTGCCAGCAGCCCGGGGGACGGTTCCTACGAGCAGTACTTC.

The chain is built from TRBV30 and TRBJ2-1; 7 bases agree with TRBD2. V was pared by 0 bases and J by 14 bases, with 4 bases of the junction left unmatched. This CDR3 comprises 11 residues. CDR1 is GTSNPN and CDR2 is SVGIG in the germline V gene (reference sequence). CDR3 protein: CAWSVRAGKFF. In DNA form, the CDR3 reads TGTGCCTGGAGTGTACGAGCGGGGAAGTTCTTC.

The V gene is TRBV6-1, the J gene TRBJ1-6; D is uncertain. From germline, CDR1 is MNHNS and CDR2 SASEGT. The germline V and J ends were trimmed by 7 bases and 0 bases, with 10 bases remaining between them. The CDR3 has 15 amino acids. Written as DNA, the CDR3 is TGTGCCAGCATCTGGGTCAGCTCCTATAATTCACCCCTCCACTTT. It codes for CASIWVSSYNSPLHF.

The CDR3 spells CASSPRTSGYEQYF. The CDR3 DNA follows: TGTGCCAGCAGCCCCCGGACTAGCGGCTACGAGCAGTACTTC. The chain carries TRBV5-8 and TRBJ2-5; 10 nucleotides match TRBD2. The J call may be faulty, since TRBJ2-7 better matches the DNA end. This CDR3 has 14 amino acids. The germline V gene encodes CDR1 SGHTS and CDR2 YDEGEE.

The count of this clone is one. The V call is TRBV13, the J call TRBJ1-2; TRBD1 matches 9 bases. In germline, CDR1 is PRHDT, CDR2 FYEKMQ (reference sequence). Trimming took 4 bases from V and 6 from J; bases not matched to a gene: 15. CDR3 length equals 17 residues. The CDR3 spells CASSSGPGTGLLHGYTF. The CDR3 bases are TGTGCCAGCAGCTCCGGTCCCGGGACAGGGTTATTACATGGCTACACCTTC.

The V call is TRBV6-5, the J call TRBJ2-7, with 7 bases matching TRBD2. J gave up 7 bases and V 7 bases, and 13 bases lay outside the gene matches. Germline loops: CDR1 MNHEY, CDR2 SVGAGI. This CDR3 is 14 amino acids long. The CDR3 DNA sequence: TGTGCCAGCACCCTGACAGCTCGGGGGGAGGAGCAGTACTTC. This encodes CASTLTARGEEQYF.

The rearrangement uses TRBV5-4 and TRBJ1-1, with 7 nucleotides matching TRBD1. The junction had 4 bases not matched to a gene; V was cut back by 6 bases and J by 2 bases. CDR3 size: 13 residues. Germline CDR1 is SGHNT and CDR2 is YYREEE (reference sequence). DNA of the CDR3: TGTGCCAGCAACCCAGGGGGAAACACTGAAGCTTTCTTT. Amino acid sequence: CASNPGGNTEAFF.

The chain joins TRBV28 to TRBJ2-6; D is tentatively TRBD1 or TRBD2 (5 bases each). CDR1 is MDHEN and CDR2 is SYDVKM in the germline V gene. CDR3 length: 16 amino acids. The V and J ends lost 7 bases and 4 bases respectively, with 17 bases between them. The CDR3 sequence is CASTPGAGSGANVLTF. CDR3 nucleotides: TGTGCCAGCACCCCCGGGGCGGGTTCAGGGGCCAACGTCCTGACTTTC. Full variable domain (rest looked up from reference TRBV28 and TRBJ2-6): DVKVTQSSRYLVKRTGEKVFLECVQDMDHENMFWYRQDPGLGLRLIYFSYDVKMKEKGDIPEGYSVSREKKERFSLILESASTNQTSMYLCASTPGAGSGANVLTFGAGSRLTVL.

Note on this clone: Germline is not matched at one junction end, which may reflect a read error. The V and J genes are TRBV11-2 and TRBJ2-5; weak D call: TRBD1 (7 bases). The CDR3 totals 12 residues. Germline lookup yields CDR1 SGHAT and CDR2 FQNNGV. Here the CDR3 reads CACRGVGETQYF. The CDR3 nucleotides read TGTGCCTGCAGGGGGGTTGGGGAGACCCAGTACTTC.

The chain combines TRBV28 with TRBJ1-2; D is possibly TRBD1 (6 bases). This CDR3 has 14 residues. Germline V gives CDR1 MDHEN, CDR2 SYDVKM. Between the trimmed V and J ends, which lost 3 bases and 4 bases, there was a span of 12 bases. CDR3 protein: CASSFPGVSYGYTF. The CDR3 nucleotides are TGTGCCAGCAGTTTCCCAGGGGTGAGCTATGGCTACACCTTC.

The chain joins TRBV19 to TRBJ1-3; 7 bases are a match to TRBD1. Trimming cost V 4 bases and J 4 bases; bases outside gene matches: 4. From germline, CDR1 is LNHDA and CDR2 SQIVND (reference sequence). CDR3 length: 14 amino acids. This CDR3 is CASSTGGYGNTIYF. In DNA, the CDR3 is TGTGCCAGTAGTACAGGGGGATACGGAAACACCATATATTTT.

J is TRBJ2-7 and V is TRBV29-1; D is undetermined. Trimming removed 3 bases at V and 3 bases at J, with 15 bases between. The CDR3 runs 14 residues. Per germline, CDR1 SQVTM and CDR2 ANQGSEA. The CDR3 spells CSVDYPESSYEQYF. The DNA of the CDR3 is TGCAGCGTTGATTATCCAGAATCGAGCTACGAGCAGTACTTC.